This record covers a single TCR beta chain. The sample comes from a study of blood T cell repertoires in COVID-19. The method was immunoSEQ multiplex PCR; TCRdb's version includes in-frame clones alone and lacks a portion of them. Of around 230,000 clones in the sample, roughly 77% are singletons; the top ten hold about 10%. In germline, CDR1 is SGHTA, CDR2 FQGNSA. Deletions cut 2 bases from V and 7 bases from J, with 9 bases between. The CDR3 loop spans 14 amino acids. The chain recombines TRBV7-2 with TRBJ1-6; maybe TRBD1 (5 bases). The sample was PBMCs or T cells enriched from blood (not recorded which). This sequence originates from a middle-aged man who had recovered from COVID-19. The CDR3, as DNA: TGTGCCAGCAGCTTACTCAGGGAAAATTCACCCCTCCACTTT. Amino acid sequence: CASSLLRENSPLHF.